One sample yielded the 21 T cell receptor beta chains listed below, sequenced in a study of blood T cell repertoires in COVID-19. Data came from immunoSEQ multiplex PCR; TCRdb stores just in-frame clones and leaves some out. The repertoire holds roughly 38,000 clones, about 86% seen once, with roughly a fifth in the top ten. The sample comprised peripheral blood. The source of these receptors is a man aged 45-65 years in a cohort sampled during active COVID-19.

The chain links TRBV5-4 to TRBJ1-1; D is unresolved. CDR1 and CDR2 from the germline V gene are SGHNT and YYREEE (reference sequence). The CDR3 is made up of 13 amino acids. V lost 4 bases and J 5 bases, leaving 12 bases between the germline ends. Here the CDR3 DNA reads TGTGCCAGCAGCCCAGACATGCGAACTGAAGCTTTCTTT. Protein: CASSPDMRTEAFF.

This clone has only a few counts. J is TRBJ2-5 and V is TRBV24-1; 7 bases are shared with TRBD2. The junction had 5 bases not matched to a gene; V was cut back by 0 bases and J by 5 bases. The germline V gene encodes CDR1 KGHDR and CDR2 SFDVKD. CDR3 length: 15 amino acids. CDR3 in amino acids: CATSDLAGEVETQYF. The CDR3 DNA reads as TGTGCCACCAGTGATTTGGCGGGAGAGGTGGAGACCCAGTACTTC.

The V call is TRBV15, the J call TRBJ2-1; TRBD2 matches at 12 bases. Germline CDR1 and CDR2: LNHNV and YYDKDF (reference sequence). V dropped 0 bases and J dropped 12; count of bases not matched to a gene: 9. The CDR3 runs 16 residues. CDR3 DNA sequence: TGTGCCACCAGCAGAGACAGACTAGCGGGAGAGGGGGGGCAGTTCTTC. This codes for CATSRDRLAGEGGQFF.

V and J are TRBV10-3 and TRBJ1-1; TRBD1 is a possible D gene (6 bases). The CDR3 totals 17 residues. The germline V and J ends were trimmed by 2 bases and 1 base, with 17 bases remaining between them. Germline lookup yields CDR1 ENHRY and CDR2 SYGVKD. In DNA, the CDR3 is TGTGCCATCAGTGAGACCCACAGGGTCGGCGGGAACACTGAAGCTTTCTTT. It is translated as CAISETHRVGGNTEAFF.

This clone is a singleton in its sample. The chain couples TRBV5-1 to TRBJ2-3; D perhaps matches TRBD2 (5 bases). V lost 5 bases to trimming and J lost 5 bases, with 18 bases between them. Germline loops: CDR1 SGHRS, CDR2 YFSETQ. The CDR3 is 15 residues long. The CDR3: CASRSDSFWRDTQYF. DNA for the CDR3: TGCGCCAGCAGATCGGACTCATTTTGGAGAGATACGCAGTATTTT.

The V gene is TRBV9, the J gene TRBJ2-2; 7 nucleotides line up with TRBD2. Unmatched junction bases numbered 4, after V lost 7 bases and J lost 1 base. CDR3 length: 14 amino acids. Germline CDR1 is SGDLS and CDR2 is YYNGEE. The DNA of the CDR3 is TGTGCCAGCGGGGCTAGCGGGAACACCGGGGAGCTGTTTTTT. Residues: CASGASGNTGELFF.

As regards this clone: Distinct nucleotide sequences in the sample also encode this CDR3. The chain joins TRBV18 to TRBJ1-2, with 12 nucleotides matching TRBD1. The CDR3 spans 15 residues. The germline CDR1 and CDR2 sequences are KGHSH and LQKENI. V lost 3 bases, J lost 4 bases, and 3 bases stayed unmatched. The CDR3 region has the DNA TGTGCCAGCTCACCCTCGGGACAGGGGGCCTATGGCTACACCTTC. Amino acids: CASSPSGQGAYGYTF.

The chain recombines TRBV4-1 with TRBJ2-1, with 7 bases matching TRBD2. The CDR3 sequence is 16 residues long. V shed 4 bases, J shed 4 bases, and the junction held 10 bases outside the gene matches. Germline V CDR1 and CDR2: MGHRA, YSYEKL. Here the CDR3 DNA reads TGCGCCAGCAGCCTCCTGGGGGAGGGCTCTTACAATGAGCAGTTCTTC. Its translation is CASSLLGEGSYNEQFF.

V and J are TRBV13 and TRBJ2-3, with 8 nucleotides matching TRBD2. The CDR3 sequence is 16 residues long. J gave up 1 base and V 1 base, and 4 bases lay outside the gene matches. Germline CDR1 PRHDT, CDR2 FYEKMQ (reference sequence). The CDR3 region is CASSLAVRGGTDTQYF. The CDR3, as DNA: TGTGCCAGCAGCTTAGCGGTGCGGGGGGGCACAGATACGCAGTATTTT.

The rearrangement uses TRBV16 and TRBJ1-5; D not resolved. The CDR3 has 15 amino acids. Between the trimmed V and J ends, which lost 4 bases and 3 bases, there was a span of 13 bases. CDR1 and CDR2 (germline): KGHSY, FQNENV. The CDR3 is CASSPTTSLNQPQHF. The DNA for the CDR3 is TGTGCCAGCAGCCCGACAACCTCCCTCAATCAGCCCCAGCATTTT.

The J gene is TRBJ2-3, the V gene TRBV5-1; the D gene is possibly TRBD2 (6 bases). This CDR3 region has 16 residues. CDR1 is SGHRS and CDR2 is YFSETQ in the germline V gene. Trimming shortened V by 0 bases and J by 0 bases, and 11 bases separated the two germline ends. The CDR3 is CASSLEGGASTDTQYF. DNA for the CDR3: TGCGCCAGCAGCTTGGAGGGCGGGGCAAGCACAGATACGCAGTATTTT. Full variable domain (rest looked up from reference TRBV5-1 and TRBJ2-3): KAGVTQTPRYLIKTRGQQVTLSCSPISGHRSVSWYQQTPGQGLQFLFEYFSETQRNKGNFPGRFSGRQFSNSRSEMNVSTLELGDSALYLCASSLEGGASTDTQYFGPGTRLTVL.

This clone was counted between two and nine times. The J gene is TRBJ2-2, the V gene TRBV4-3; TRBD1 matches at 10 bases. CDR3 size: 17 residues. The V gene end was trimmed by 5 bases and the J gene end by 5 bases; junction bases not matched to a gene: 11. Germline CDR1 reads LGHNA; CDR2 reads YSLEER. The CDR3 spells CASSTYVDRGRTGELFF. CDR3 sequence (DNA): TGCGCCAGCAGCACCTACGTGGACAGGGGGAGAACCGGGGAGCTGTTTTTT.

The chain employs TRBV29-1 and TRBJ2-1, with D possibly TRBD1 on 6 matching bases. Germline values: CDR1 SQVTM, CDR2 ANQGSEA. This CDR3 has 13 residues. V lost 5 bases to trimming and J lost 4 bases, with 12 bases between them. CDR3 region: CSVRRDKYNEQFF. The CDR3 DNA follows: TGCAGCGTTCGCCGGGACAAATACAATGAGCAGTTCTTC.

The rearrangement uses TRBV10-3 and TRBJ1-1; D not certain. The CDR3 is made up of 15 amino acids. V was shortened by 9 bases and J by 3 bases, with 20 bases between the two germline ends. Germline V gene lookup returns CDR1 ENHRY and CDR2 SYGVKD. The CDR3 coding sequence is TGTGCCATTGGCGGGGTAGGATTACGTGACACTGAAGCTTTCTTT. Translating gives CAIGGVGLRDTEAFF.

The rearrangement joins TRBV7-2 to TRBJ1-1; 7 bases fit TRBD1. V gave up 5 bases and J gave up 1 base; unmatched junction bases: 13. The CDR3 contains 17 residues. Germline V lookup: CDR1 SGHTA, CDR2 FQGNSA. The DNA of the CDR3 is TGTGCCAGCAGCGACTATACGCACAGGGGAAGGAACACTGAAGCTTTCTTT. Protein product: CASSDYTHRGRNTEAFF.

This clone was observed a single time. V and J are TRBV3-1 (or the pseudogene TRBV3-2) and TRBJ1-1; 10 nucleotides agree with TRBD1. J gave up 6 bases and V 6 bases, and 22 bases lay outside the gene matches. CDR1 and CDR2 from the germline V gene are LGHDT and YNNKEL (reference sequence). The CDR3 length is 19 residues. The CDR3 loop is CASSQDRRDRGDIGAEAFF. The CDR3 bases are TGTGCCAGCAGTCAGGACCGCCGGGACAGGGGTGATATCGGGGCTGAAGCTTTCTTT.

This chain joins TRBV15 and TRBJ2-7, with TRBD1 identical over 8 bases. Trimming at V came to 5 bases and at J to 6 bases, leaving 6 bases not matched to a gene. Germline loops: CDR1 LNHNV, CDR2 YYDKDF (reference sequence). The CDR3 totals 13 residues. The CDR3 protein is CATSSGQGSEQYV. The CDR3 DNA reads as TGTGCCACCAGCTCCGGACAGGGCTCCGAGCAGTACGTC.

The chain recombines TRBV19 with TRBJ1-1; tentative D call: TRBD1 (6 bases). This CDR3 is 14 amino acids long. The germline V gene has CDR1 LNHDA and CDR2 SQIVND (reference sequence). V was trimmed by 1 base and J by 7 bases, leaving 13 bases between them. The CDR3 bases are TGTGCCAGTAGTATAGTCGGGGTAGGGGGTGAAGCTTTCTTT. Amino acid sequence: CASSIVGVGGEAFF.

This clone was detected many times. The V and J genes are TRBV5-1 and TRBJ2-1, with 15 bases aligning to TRBD2. CDR1 and CDR2 (germline): SGHRS, YFSETQ. Trimming at V came to 4 bases and at J to 9 bases, leaving 8 bases not matched to a gene. This CDR3 comprises 16 residues. CDR3 in amino acids: CASSPGLAGGEGEQFF. CDR3 nucleotide sequence: TGCGCCAGCAGCCCGGGACTAGCGGGAGGAGAGGGTGAGCAGTTCTTC.

There are a few counts of this clone. CDR3 bases: TGTGCCACTCTACCCCGGGACAGGGGGCGCAGCTATGGCTACACCTTC. Protein sequence: CATLPRDRGRSYGYTF. This chain joins TRBV19 and TRBJ1-2; the match to TRBD1 covers 12 bases. Germline trimming cut 10 bases from V and 4 bases from J; bases unmatched to any gene: 13. This CDR3 is 16 amino acids long. CDR1 LNHDA and CDR2 SQIVND come from the germline V gene (reference sequence).

V and J are TRBV12-5 and TRBJ1-2; 7 nucleotides match TRBD1. Trimming at V came to 0 bases and at J to 0 bases, leaving 13 bases not matched to a gene. This CDR3 is 19 amino acids long. CDR1 and CDR2 from the germline V gene are LGHNT and FRNRAP. CDR3 DNA sequence: TGTGCTAGTGGTTTGGTACGGGCTCTAGGGGGCTCCTCTAACTATGGCTACACCTTC. It translates to CASGLVRALGGSSNYGYTF.